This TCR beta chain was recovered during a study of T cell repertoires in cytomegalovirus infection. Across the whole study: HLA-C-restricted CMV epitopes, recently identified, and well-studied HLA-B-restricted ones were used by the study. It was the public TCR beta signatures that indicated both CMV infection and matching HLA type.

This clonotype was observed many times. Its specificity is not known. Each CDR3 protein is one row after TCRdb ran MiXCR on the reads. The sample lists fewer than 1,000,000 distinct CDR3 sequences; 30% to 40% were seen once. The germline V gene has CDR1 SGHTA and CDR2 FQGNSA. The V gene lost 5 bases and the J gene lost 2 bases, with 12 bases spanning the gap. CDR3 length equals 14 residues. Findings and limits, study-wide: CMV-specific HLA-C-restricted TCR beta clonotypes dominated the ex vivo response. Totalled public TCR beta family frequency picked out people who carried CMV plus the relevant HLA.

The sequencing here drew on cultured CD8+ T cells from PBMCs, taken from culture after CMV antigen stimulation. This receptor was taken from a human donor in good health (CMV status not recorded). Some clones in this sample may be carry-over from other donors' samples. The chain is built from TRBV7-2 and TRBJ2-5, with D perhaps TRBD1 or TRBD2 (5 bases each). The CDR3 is CASSPGSVQETQYF. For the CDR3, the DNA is TGTGCCAGCAGCCCAGGGAGCGTGCAAGAGACCCAGTACTTC.